Below are 22 T cell receptor beta chains sequenced from a single sample in a study of T cell responses to AZD1222 COVID-19 vaccine. Sequenced by immunoSEQ multiplex PCR; TCRdb stores in-frame clones only, minus some. The sample shows 90,000 to 150,000 clones, around 92% of them seen only once. The specimen comprised peripheral blood, sampled 28 days after the second AZD1222 dose. The receptors come from an adult who received the AZD1222 COVID-19 vaccine.

This chain links TRBV28 with TRBJ1-3; TRBD1 aligns across 9 bases. The CDR3 runs to 18 residues. Germline V gives CDR1 MDHEN, CDR2 SYDVKM. The J segment lost 0 bases and the V segment lost 5 bases, leaving 11 bases of the junction unmatched. For the CDR3, the DNA is TGTGCCAGCAGTCTAGAGGGGACAGGGCTCTTCTCTGGAAACACCATATATTTT. Its translation is CASSLEGTGLFSGNTIYF. The entire variable domain, with the rest obtained from reference TRBV28 and TRBJ1-3, is as follows: DVKVTQSSRYLVKRTGEKVFLECVQDMDHENMFWYRQDPGLGLRLIYFSYDVKMKEKGDIPEGYSVSREKKERFSLILESASTNQTSMYLCASSLEGTGLFSGNTIYFGEGSWLTVV.

The chain combines TRBV2 with TRBJ2-3; 8 bases map to TRBD1. The germline V gene has CDR1 SNHLY and CDR2 FYNNEI. Trimming at V came to 9 bases and at J to 6 bases, leaving 14 bases not matched to a gene. The CDR3 sequence is 15 residues long. In DNA, the CDR3 is TGTGCCAGAGACCTCTCCGGGACAGGACTGGATACGCAGTATTTT. This sequence encodes CARDLSGTGLDTQYF.

As for this clone: Other DNA sequences in the sample encode the same CDR3. The chain has TRBV19 and TRBJ2-7, with D uncertain. V dropped 4 bases and J dropped 4 bases, with 8 bases sitting between them. Germline assignment: CDR1 LNHDA and CDR2 SQIVND (reference sequence). The CDR3 has 12 amino acids. The CDR3 DNA sequence: TGTGCCAGTAGTAGCGGAAGGTACGAGCAGTACTTC. It is translated as CASSSGRYEQYF.

The chain is built from TRBV11-3 and TRBJ2-7; D is uncertain. The V end lost 4 bases, the J end lost 6 bases, and 10 bases lay between the germline ends. Germline V gene lookup returns CDR1 SGHNT and CDR2 YENEEA. The CDR3 consists of 12 residues. The chain's CDR3 is CASSSGPGEQYF. DNA of the CDR3: TGTGCCAGCAGCTCCGGACCGGGCGAGCAGTACTTC.

This clone was seen a few times. This sequence joins TRBV5-5 and TRBJ1-2, with TRBD1 matching over 8 bases. The V gene end was trimmed by 5 bases and the J gene end by 5 bases; junction bases not matched to a gene: 8. Germline CDR1 reads SGHKS; CDR2 reads YYEKEE (reference sequence). The CDR3 has 14 residues. The CDR3 sequence is CASRRPGTGYGYTF. CDR3 in DNA: TGTGCCAGCAGACGGCCAGGGACAGGTTATGGCTACACCTTC. The complete variable domain, with remaining parts taken from reference TRBV5-5 and TRBJ1-2, reads DAGVTQSPTHLIKTRGQQVTLRCSPISGHKSVSWYQQVLGQGPQFIFQYYEKEERGRGNFPDRFSARQFPNYSSELNVNALLLGDSALYLCASRRPGTGYGYTFGSGTRLTVV.

The genes are TRBV6-5 and TRBJ1-1; D is ambiguous. The CDR3 covers 12 residues. Germline loops: CDR1 MNHEY, CDR2 SVGAGI. The V end lost 6 bases, the J end lost 5 bases, and 10 bases lay between the germline ends. CDR3 DNA sequence: TGTGCCAGCAGCCCCAGGTTTACTGAAGCTTTCTTT. Its protein product is CASSPRFTEAFF.

V gene TRBV6-1 combines with J gene TRBJ1-2; D call uncertain. CDR1 and CDR2 (germline): MNHNS, SASEGT. This CDR3 comprises 12 residues. The ends were cut back, 3 bases at V and 2 bases at J, with 4 bases in the middle. The CDR3 sequence: CASSDTNYGYTF. DNA for the CDR3: TGTGCCAGCAGTGACACGAACTATGGCTACACCTTC.

The chain is built from TRBV28 and TRBJ2-5; the match to TRBD2 covers 15 bases. CDR1 MDHEN and CDR2 SYDVKM come from the germline V gene. This CDR3 comprises 17 residues. The V segment lost 4 bases and the J segment 0 bases; nucleotides outside the gene matches: 3. The CDR3 is CASSSGLAGGDQETQYF. In nucleotides, the CDR3 is TGTGCCAGCAGTTCCGGACTAGCGGGAGGGGACCAAGAGACCCAGTACTTC.

The rearrangement links TRBV5-4 to TRBJ2-5; D is possibly TRBD1 (5 bases). This CDR3 has 14 amino acids. CDR1 is SGHNT, CDR2 YYREEE, per germline (reference sequence). V lost 2 bases, J lost 1 base, and 9 bases lay in between. The CDR3 loop reads CASSFKDSQETQYF. The DNA of the CDR3 is TGTGCCAGCAGCTTTAAAGACAGCCAAGAGACCCAGTACTTC.

The chain has TRBV5-6 and TRBJ2-1; the match to TRBD2 covers 10 bases. The germline CDR1 and CDR2 sequences are SGHDT and YYEEEE. J gave up 4 bases and V 4 bases, and 8 bases lay outside the gene matches. The CDR3 has 16 amino acids. DNA for the CDR3: TGTGCCAGCAGCGTAGACCGGACTAGCGGTTACAATGAGCAGTTCTTC. It yields the protein CASSVDRTSGYNEQFF.

V gene TRBV28 combines with J gene TRBJ2-7; tentatively, D is TRBD1 (5 bases). The length of the CDR3 is 13 residues. Germline assignment: CDR1 MDHEN and CDR2 SYDVKM. V dropped 7 bases and J dropped 1 base, with 11 bases sitting between them. Here the CDR3 reads CASISRQSYEQYF. CDR3 nucleotides: TGTGCCAGCATCTCCCGACAGTCCTACGAGCAGTACTTC.

This chain joins TRBV6-5 and TRBJ1-2; 7 bases line up with TRBD1. This CDR3 comprises 13 residues. V dropped 9 bases and J dropped 0; count of bases not matched to a gene: 4. The germline V gene has CDR1 MNHEY and CDR2 SVGAGI. CDR3 DNA: TGTGCCAGTAGGACAGGAGCTAACTATGGCTACACCTTC. Translation gives CASRTGANYGYTF.

This sequence joins TRBV19 and TRBJ2-7, with 8 bases fitting TRBD2. V was pared by 3 bases and J by 3 bases, with 7 bases of the junction left unmatched. There are 15 residues in the CDR3. CDR1 is LNHDA and CDR2 is SQIVND in the germline V gene (reference sequence). The CDR3 here is CASSIRSGGFYEQYF. CDR3 DNA sequence: TGTGCCAGTAGTATCAGAAGCGGGGGCTTCTACGAGCAGTACTTC.

The count of this clone is one. The genes are TRBV4-1 and TRBJ1-2, with 7 bases lining up with TRBD1. Trimming took 0 bases from V and 8 from J; bases not matched to a gene: 15. Per the germline V gene, CDR1 is MGHRA and CDR2 is YSYEKL. The CDR3 runs to 17 residues. CDR3 bases: TGCGCCAGCAGCCAAGAGGCCCACCGGGGTAGGGGGCTGGGCTACACCTTC. As protein: CASSQEAHRGRGLGYTF.

The chain joins TRBV28 to TRBJ1-2; the match to TRBD1 covers 7 bases. This CDR3 comprises 16 residues. In germline, CDR1 is MDHEN, CDR2 SYDVKM. The V and J ends lost 4 bases and 4 bases, in that order; junction bases with no gene match: 12. CDR3 loop: CASSSERDSTFYGYTF. CDR3 bases: TGTGCCAGCAGTTCCGAGCGGGACAGTACTTTCTATGGCTACACCTTC.

The chain combines TRBV18 with TRBJ2-5; TRBD1 aligns across 7 bases. Per the germline V gene, CDR1 is KGHSH and CDR2 is LQKENI. V trimming: 5 bases; J trimming: 5 bases; junction bases outside the gene matches: 14. The CDR3 has 16 residues. The CDR3 DNA is TGTGCCAGCTCAACCCGGGACAGAGGAAACGGGGAGACCCAGTACTTC. This sequence encodes CASSTRDRGNGETQYF.

The chain couples TRBV3-1 (or the pseudogene TRBV3-2) to TRBJ1-5, with a tentative D call TRBD1 (6 bases). This CDR3 contains 16 residues. The V gene lost 0 bases and the J gene lost 5 bases, with 14 bases spanning the gap. Germline V lookup: CDR1 LGHDT, CDR2 YNNKEL (reference sequence). The CDR3 spells CASSQDGGAGYQPQHF. For the CDR3, the DNA is TGTGCCAGCAGCCAAGACGGGGGGGCGGGTTATCAGCCCCAGCATTTT.

The V gene is TRBV28, the J gene TRBJ2-2, with 9 bases lining up with TRBD1. The CDR3 contains 15 residues. V shed 8 bases and J 6 bases; nucleotides not matched to a gene: 10. Germline-derived CDR1 and CDR2 are MDHEN and SYDVKM. The CDR3 protein is CASVGGTGYPGELFF. The CDR3, as DNA: TGTGCCAGCGTTGGGGGGACAGGGTATCCCGGGGAGCTGTTTTTT.

V gene TRBV6-5 combines with J gene TRBJ2-6, with unresolved D. The germline V gene encodes CDR1 MNHEY and CDR2 SVGAGI. Trimming took 7 bases from V and 0 from J, leaving 7 bases between them. The CDR3 sequence is 14 residues long. For the CDR3, the DNA is TGTGCCAGCAAGGGCAGCTCTGGGGCCAACGTCCTGACTTTC. Translation gives CASKGSSGANVLTF.

The J gene is TRBJ2-7, the V gene TRBV9; D is unresolved. The germline V gene encodes CDR1 SGDLS and CDR2 YYNGEE. The CDR3 is 13 amino acids. The V end lost 2 bases, the J end lost 5 bases, and 11 bases lay between the germline ends. The CDR3 here is CASSVSMLDEQYF. The CDR3 coding sequence is TGTGCCAGCAGCGTTAGCATGCTCGACGAGCAGTACTTC.

This chain links TRBV7-9 with TRBJ2-7; D not certain. Trimming shortened V by 0 bases and J by 2 bases, and 2 bases separated the two germline ends. The CDR3 length is 12 residues. CDR1 and CDR2 (germline): SEHNR, FQNEAQ (reference sequence). As DNA, the CDR3 is TGTGCCAGCAGCTTAGCGACCTACGAGCAGTACTTC. Its protein product is CASSLATYEQYF.

The chain couples TRBV7-2 to TRBJ2-7; 8 bases are a match to TRBD2. Trimming removed 5 bases from V and 6 bases from J; junction bases left unmatched: 9. Germline CDR1 reads SGHTA; CDR2 reads FQGNSA. The CDR3 extends over 14 amino acids. The chain's CDR3 is CASSPRGGPGEQYF. CDR3 in DNA: TGTGCCAGCAGCCCACGGGGGGGACCGGGCGAGCAGTACTTC.